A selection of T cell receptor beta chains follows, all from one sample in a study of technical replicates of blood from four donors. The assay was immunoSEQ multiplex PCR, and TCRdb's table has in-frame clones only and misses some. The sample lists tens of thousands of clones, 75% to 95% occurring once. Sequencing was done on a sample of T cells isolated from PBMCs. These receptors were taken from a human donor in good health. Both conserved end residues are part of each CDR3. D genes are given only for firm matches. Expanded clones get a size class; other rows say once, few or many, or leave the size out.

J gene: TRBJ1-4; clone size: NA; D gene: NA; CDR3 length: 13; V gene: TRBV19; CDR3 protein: CASRLWRDEKLFF; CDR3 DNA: TGTGCCAGTAGATTATGGAGGGATGAAAAACTGTTTTTT
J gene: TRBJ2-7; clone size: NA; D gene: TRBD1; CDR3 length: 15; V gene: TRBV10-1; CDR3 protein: CASSESRDRGYEQYF; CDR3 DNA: TGCGCCAGCAGTGAGTCCCGGGACAGGGGGTACGAGCAGTACTTC
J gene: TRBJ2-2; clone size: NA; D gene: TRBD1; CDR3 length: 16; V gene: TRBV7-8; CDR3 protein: CASSPWDRAETGELFF; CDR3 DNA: TGTGCCAGCAGCCCGTGGGACAGGGCAGAAACCGGGGAGCTGTTTTTT
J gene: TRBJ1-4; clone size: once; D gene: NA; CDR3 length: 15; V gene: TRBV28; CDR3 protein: CASSLQGRGNEKLFF; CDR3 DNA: TGTGCCAGCAGTTTACAGGGAAGGGGTAATGAAAAACTGTTTTTT
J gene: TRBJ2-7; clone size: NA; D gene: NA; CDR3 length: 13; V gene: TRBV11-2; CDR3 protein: CASSLTGAYEQYF; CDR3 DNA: TGTGCCAGCAGCTTAACGGGGGCCTACGAGCAGTACTTC
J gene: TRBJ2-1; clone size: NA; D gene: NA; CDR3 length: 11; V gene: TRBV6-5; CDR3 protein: CASSEGVGQFF; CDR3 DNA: TGTGCCAGCAGCGAGGGCGTGGGGCAGTTCTTC
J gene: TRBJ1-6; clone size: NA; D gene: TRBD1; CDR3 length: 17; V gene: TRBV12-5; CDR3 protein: CASGLRPGGQYNSPLHF; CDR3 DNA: TGTGCTAGTGGTTTGAGGCCAGGGGGTCAGTATAATTCACCCCTCCACTTT
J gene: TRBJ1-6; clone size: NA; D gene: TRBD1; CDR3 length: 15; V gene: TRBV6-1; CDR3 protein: CASKRQGLNNSPLHF; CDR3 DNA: TGTGCCAGCAAACGACAGGGGCTAAATAATTCACCCCTCCACTTT
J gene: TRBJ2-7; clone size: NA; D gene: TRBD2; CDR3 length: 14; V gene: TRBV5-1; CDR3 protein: CASSLEGTSDEQYF; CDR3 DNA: TGCGCCAGCAGCTTGGAAGGGACTAGCGACGAGCAGTACTTC
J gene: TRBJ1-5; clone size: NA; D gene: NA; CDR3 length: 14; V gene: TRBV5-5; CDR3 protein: CASSLEAGYQPQHF; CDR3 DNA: TGTGCCAGCAGCTTGGAGGCGGGATACCAGCCCCAGCATTTT
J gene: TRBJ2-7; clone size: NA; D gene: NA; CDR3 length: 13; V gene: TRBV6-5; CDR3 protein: CATTGHPTQEQYF; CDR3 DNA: TGTGCCACCACGGGACACCCAACCCAAGAGCAGTACTTC
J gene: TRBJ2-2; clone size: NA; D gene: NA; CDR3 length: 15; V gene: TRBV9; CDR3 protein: CASSVTELFTGELFF; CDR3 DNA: TGTGCCAGCAGCGTGACAGAACTATTCACCGGGGAGCTGTTTTTT
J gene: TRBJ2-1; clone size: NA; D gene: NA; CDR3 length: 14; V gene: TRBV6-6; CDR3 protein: CASSYEGTQAEQFF; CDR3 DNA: TGTGCCAGCAGTTACGAAGGGACACAAGCTGAGCAGTTCTTC
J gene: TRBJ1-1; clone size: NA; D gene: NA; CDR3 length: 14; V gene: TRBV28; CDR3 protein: CASSPPRSISEAFF; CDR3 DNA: TGTGCCAGCAGTCCACCCAGGTCGATAAGCGAAGCTTTCTTT
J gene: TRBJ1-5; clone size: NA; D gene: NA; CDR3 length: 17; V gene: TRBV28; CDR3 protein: CASSFWPGENFNQPQHF; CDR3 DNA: TGTGCCAGCAGTTTTTGGCCGGGAGAAAACTTCAATCAGCCCCAGCATTTT
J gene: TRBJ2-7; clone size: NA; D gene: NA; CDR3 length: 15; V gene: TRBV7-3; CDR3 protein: CASSPRFGSSYEQYF; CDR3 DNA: TGTGCCAGCAGCCCACGGTTTGGTAGCTCCTACGAGCAGTACTTC
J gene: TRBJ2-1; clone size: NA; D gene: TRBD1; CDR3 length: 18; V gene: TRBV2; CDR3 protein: CASRRLKIRTGDNNEQFF; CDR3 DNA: TGTGCCAGCAGGAGACTTAAAATAAGGACAGGGGACAACAATGAGCAGTTCTTC
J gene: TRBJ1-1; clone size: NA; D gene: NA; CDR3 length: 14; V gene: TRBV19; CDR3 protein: CASSIVGGGTEAFF; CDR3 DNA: TGTGCCAGTAGTATTGTGGGGGGGGGCACTGAAGCTTTCTTT
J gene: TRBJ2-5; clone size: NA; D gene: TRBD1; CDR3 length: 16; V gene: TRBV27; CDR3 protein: CASSPRQGVYQETQYF; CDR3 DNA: TGTGCCAGCAGTCCTCGACAGGGCGTTTACCAAGAGACCCAGTACTTC
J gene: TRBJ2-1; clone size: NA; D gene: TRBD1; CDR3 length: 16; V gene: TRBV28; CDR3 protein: CASSSFGSTGDNEQFF; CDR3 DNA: TGTGCCAGCAGTTCTTTTGGGAGTACAGGGGACAATGAGCAGTTCTTC
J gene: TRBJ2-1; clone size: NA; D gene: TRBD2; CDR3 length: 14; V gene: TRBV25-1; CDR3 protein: CASGDVGGYNEQFF; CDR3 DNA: TGTGCCAGCGGAGATGTCGGGGGGTACAATGAGCAGTTCTTC
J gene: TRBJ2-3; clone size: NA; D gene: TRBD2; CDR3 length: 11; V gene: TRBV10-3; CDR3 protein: CAIRGGDTQYF; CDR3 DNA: TGTGCCATCAGGGGGGGGGATACGCAGTATTTT
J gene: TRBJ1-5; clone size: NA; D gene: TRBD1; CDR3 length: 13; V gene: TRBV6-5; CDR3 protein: CASWTGGGQPQHF; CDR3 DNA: TGTGCCAGCTGGACAGGGGGTGGTCAGCCCCAGCATTTT
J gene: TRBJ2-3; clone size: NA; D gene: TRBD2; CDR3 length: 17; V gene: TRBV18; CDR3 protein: CASSPPGLAGSTDTQYF; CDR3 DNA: TGTGCCAGCTCACCACCGGGACTAGCGGGTAGCACAGATACGCAGTATTTT
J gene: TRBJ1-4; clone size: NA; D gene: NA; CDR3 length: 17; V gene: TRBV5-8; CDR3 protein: CASSLVGSSTTNEKLFF; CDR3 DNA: TGTGCCAGCAGCTTGGTTGGGAGCAGCACAACTAATGAAAAACTGTTTTTT
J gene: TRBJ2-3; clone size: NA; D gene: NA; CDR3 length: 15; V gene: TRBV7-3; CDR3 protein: CASSLIGGSTDTQYF; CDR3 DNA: TGTGCCAGCAGCTTAATTGGGGGGAGCACAGATACGCAGTATTTT
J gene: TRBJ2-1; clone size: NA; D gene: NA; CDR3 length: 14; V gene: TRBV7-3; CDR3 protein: CASSLHSSYNEQFF; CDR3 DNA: TGTGCCAGCAGCTTACACTCCTCCTACAATGAGCAGTTCTTC
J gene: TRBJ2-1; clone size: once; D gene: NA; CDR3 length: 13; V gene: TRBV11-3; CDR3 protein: CASSFSSHNEQFF; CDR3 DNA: TGTGCCAGCAGCTTTTCGAGCCACAATGAGCAGTTCTTC
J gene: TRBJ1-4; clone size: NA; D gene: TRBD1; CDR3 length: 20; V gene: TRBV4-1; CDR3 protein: CASSHLTGTGVFATNEKLFF; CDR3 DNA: TGCGCCAGCAGCCACTTAACCGGGACAGGAGTCTTTGCAACTAATGAAAAACTGTTTTTT
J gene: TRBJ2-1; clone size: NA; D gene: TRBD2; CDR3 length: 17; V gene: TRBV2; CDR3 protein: CASSDPTLAGGWDEQFF; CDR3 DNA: TGTGCCAGCAGTGATCCTACTCTAGCGGGGGGGTGGGATGAGCAGTTCTTC
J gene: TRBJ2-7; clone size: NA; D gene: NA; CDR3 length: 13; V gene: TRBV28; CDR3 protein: CASSPTDTLQQYF; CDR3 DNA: TGTGCCAGCAGTCCGACAGACACACTCCAGCAGTACTTC
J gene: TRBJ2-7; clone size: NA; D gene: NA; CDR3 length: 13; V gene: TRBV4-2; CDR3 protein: CASSQGHFYEQYF; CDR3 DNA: TGTGCCAGCAGCCAAGGACATTTTTACGAGCAGTACTTC
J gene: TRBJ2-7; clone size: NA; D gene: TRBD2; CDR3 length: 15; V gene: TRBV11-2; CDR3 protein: CASSLARLAEYEQYF; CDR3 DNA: TGTGCCAGCAGCTTAGCTCGACTAGCGGAATACGAGCAGTACTTC